This is a list of T cell receptor beta chains from one sample in a study of cytomegalovirus exposure and HLA in healthy donors. Produced via immunoSEQ multiplex PCR; TCRdb's table is partial and in-frame only. The table has roughly 200,000 clones, about 78% seen once. What was sequenced was PBMCs. These TCRs come from a man in his 60s in good health and CMV-seronegative. Both conserved end residues are trimmed from each CDR3. Fields, in order: V gene, J gene, CDR3 length, D gene, CDR3 protein. D genes are given only for firm matches.

V: TRBV7-9; J: TRBJ1-2; length: 12; D: NA; CDR3: ASSSTGTNYGYT
V: TRBV11-2; J: TRBJ2-1; length: 14; D: TRBD2; CDR3: ASSRLVGGAYNEQF
V: TRBV6-1; J: TRBJ2-2; length: 8; D: NA; CDR3: ASEAGELF
V: TRBV5-1; J: TRBJ2-1; length: 14; D: NA; CDR3: ASSLDAGTIGGEQF
V: TRBV10-3; J: TRBJ2-5; length: 11; D: NA; CDR3: AISPGQQETQY
V: TRBV6-5; J: TRBJ2-7; length: 13; D: TRBD1; CDR3: ASSYRQGGRYEQY
V: TRBV15; J: NA; length: 11; D: NA; CDR3: ATSSPPSYEQY
V: TRBV7-6; J: TRBJ2-1; length: 14; D: TRBD2; CDR3: ASSLSASGGYNEQF
V: TRBV11-2; J: TRBJ2-5; length: 11; D: NA; CDR3: ASTGSPQETQY
V: TRBV28; J: TRBJ1-5; length: 13; D: NA; CDR3: ASSVAGDSNQPQH
V: TRBV29-1; J: TRBJ1-1; length: 11; D: NA; CDR3: SVEVGAGAEAF
V: TRBV2; J: TRBJ1-5; length: 14; D: TRBD1; CDR3: ASSEDEGAHGQPQH
V: TRBV10-2; J: TRBJ1-2; length: 12; D: TRBD1; CDR3: ASSRTGGDYGYT
V: TRBV7-5; J: TRBJ1-1; length: 13; D: NA; CDR3: VRSLVRGGVTEAF
V: TRBV25-1; J: TRBJ2-5; length: 11; D: TRBD1; CDR3: ASSGTGVETQY
V: TRBV29-1; J: TRBJ2-5; length: 14; D: TRBD1; CDR3: SVDTPGGRSQETQY
V: TRBV2; J: TRBJ1-2; length: 13; D: TRBD1; CDR3: ASSGGGGQGLGYT
V: TRBV11-3; J: TRBJ1-1; length: 11; D: NA; CDR3: ASSDTGSTEAF
V: TRBV19; J: TRBJ2-1; length: 14; D: TRBD2; CDR3: ASSTGLAGGLNEQF
V: TRBV14; J: TRBJ2-1; length: 15; D: NA; CDR3: ASSQPLGGRSYNEQF
V: TRBV29-1; J: TRBJ2-2; length: 12; D: TRBD1; CDR3: STTGTGATGELF
V: TRBV6-1; J: TRBJ2-7; length: 12; D: NA; CDR3: ASSEQVGSYEQY
V: TRBV6-5; J: TRBJ1-4; length: 14; D: NA; CDR3: ASSYSQGLGNEKLF
V: TRBV6-1; J: TRBJ2-1; length: 13; D: NA; CDR3: ASRLDRSTGCGQF
V: TRBV7-6; J: TRBJ1-1; length: 13; D: NA; CDR3: ASSAQQGGGTEAF
V: TRBV29-1; J: TRBJ1-1; length: 12; D: NA; CDR3: SVDRGVANAEAF
V: TRBV4-1; J: TRBJ1-2; length: 14; D: NA; CDR3: ASSQDGAAANYGYT
V: TRBV5-1; J: TRBJ2-3; length: 13; D: TRBD1; CDR3: ASSLEDRGPDTQY
V: TRBV11-2; J: TRBJ2-5; length: 14; D: NA; CDR3: ASSLGLGGRVETQY
V: TRBV5-1; J: TRBJ2-7; length: 14; D: TRBD1; CDR3: ASSLAGTGQLYEQY
V: TRBV5-4; J: TRBJ2-5; length: 13; D: TRBD2; CDR3: ASSPGGAGGETQY
V: TRBV5-5; J: TRBJ1-1; length: 14; D: TRBD1; CDR3: ASSLDGTGVNTEAF
V: TRBV7-2; J: TRBJ2-1; length: 15; D: NA; CDR3: ASSLPPWRRLNNEQF
V: TRBV25-1; J: TRBJ2-7; length: 11; D: TRBD1; CDR3: ASSRTGHYEQY
V: TRBV7-9; J: TRBJ1-4; length: 11; D: NA; CDR3: ASSPKGNEKLF
V: TRBV5-1; J: TRBJ2-7; length: 12; D: NA; CDR3: ASSLGRRAYEQY
V: TRBV6-6; J: TRBJ1-2; length: 12; D: NA; CDR3: AGRRAIGDYGYT
V: TRBV5-6; J: TRBJ2-7; length: 13; D: TRBD2; CDR3: ASSLETGGPHEQY
V: TRBV5-1; J: TRBJ2-5; length: 13; D: NA; CDR3: ASSLAMGGQETQY
V: TRBV5-6; J: TRBJ2-5; length: 15; D: TRBD2; CDR3: ASSVGLVLGYQETQY
V: TRBV5-5; J: TRBJ2-3; length: 15; D: NA; CDR3: ASSLAGRRRGTDTQY
V: TRBV5-1; J: TRBJ1-1; length: 11; D: NA; CDR3: ASSASGGSEAF
V: TRBV27; J: TRBJ2-7; length: 10; D: NA; CDR3: ASSQGSYEQY
V: TRBV7-2; J: TRBJ2-1; length: 13; D: TRBD1; CDR3: ASSFDRGKDNEQF
V: TRBV19; J: TRBJ1-4; length: 13; D: NA; CDR3: ASSPKEVFNEKLF
V: TRBV5-1; J: TRBJ1-1; length: 12; D: NA; CDR3: ASSSQGQNTEAF
V: TRBV6-6; J: TRBJ2-1; length: 12; D: NA; CDR3: ASCPHPSYNEQF
V: TRBV29-1; J: TRBJ2-3; length: 11; D: TRBD1; CDR3: SAWGQHTDTQY
V: TRBV5-6; J: TRBJ2-2; length: 15; D: TRBD2; CDR3: ASSLPGGLSNTGELF
V: TRBV4-3; J: TRBJ2-4; length: 12; D: TRBD1; CDR3: ASSPRTGVGIQY
V: TRBV13; J: TRBJ1-5; length: 13; D: TRBD1; CDR3: ASSLGTGDGQPQN
V: TRBV19; J: TRBJ1-2; length: 12; D: NA; CDR3: ATNSGVLDYGYT